Listed here are 20 T cell receptor beta chains from one sample, sequenced in a study of OX40 agonist ivuxolimab in advanced cancers. The assay was immunoSEQ multiplex PCR, and TCRdb's table has in-frame clones only and misses some. The table shows fewer than 85,000 clones, with around 82% occurring only once. The input for sequencing was CD4+ or CD8+ T cells sorted from blood, taken in a trial of the OX40 agonist ivuxolimab. The source of these receptors is an adult with an advanced solid tumor such as melanoma, head and neck, liver or kidney cancer.

This clone was seen just once. The rearrangement joins TRBV2 to TRBJ1-1, with unresolved D. CDR3 length equals 14 residues. Per the germline V gene, CDR1 is SNHLY and CDR2 is FYNNEI. V dropped 6 bases and J dropped 3 bases, with 14 bases sitting between them. The CDR3 sequence: CASSRRISDTEAFF. The CDR3 nucleotides read TGTGCCAGCAGCAGGAGAATCTCGGACACTGAAGCTTTCTTT.

The chain carries TRBV18 and TRBJ2-3, with D possibly matching TRBD1 (6 bases). Trimming shortened V by 3 bases and J by 3 bases, and 13 bases separated the two germline ends. The germline V gene has CDR1 KGHSH and CDR2 LQKENI. The CDR3 loop spans 15 amino acids. This chain's CDR3 is CASSPQQGRTDTQYF. For the CDR3, the DNA is TGTGCCAGCTCACCGCAGCAGGGGCGGACAGATACGCAGTATTTT.

J is TRBJ2-5 and V is TRBV6-5; TRBD1 matches at 8 bases. The J segment lost 4 bases and the V segment lost 5 bases, leaving 0 bases of the junction unmatched. The length of the CDR3 is 12 residues. Per the germline V gene, CDR1 is MNHEY and CDR2 is SVGAGI. CDR3 amino acids: CASSGQGETQYF. CDR3 nucleotides: TGTGCCAGCAGTGGACAGGGAGAGACCCAGTACTTC.

The V and J genes are TRBV28 and TRBJ1-1; tentative D call: TRBD1 (6 bases). The ends were cut back, 8 bases at V and 5 bases at J, with 21 bases in the middle. There are 15 residues in the CDR3. Germline CDR1 reads MDHEN; CDR2 reads SYDVKM. DNA of the CDR3: TGTGCCAGCGTCCTTGGGGGGCTGATGGGGACTGAAGCTTTCTTT. This translates into CASVLGGLMGTEAFF.

The chain carries TRBV19 and TRBJ1-5; 7 positions agree with TRBD1. V lost 9 bases and J lost 4; bases outside the gene matches: 6. CDR1 and CDR2 from the germline V gene are LNHDA and SQIVND (reference sequence). The CDR3 covers 13 residues. The CDR3 DNA is TGTGCCAGCTCCGACAGGGAAAATCAGCCCCAGCATTTT. Translated: CASSDRENQPQHF.

V usage is TRBV11-2 and J usage is TRBJ2-5; D assignment may be TRBD1 or TRBD2 (5 bases each). The end of the DNA fits TRBJ2-7 better, so the J call may be wrong. This CDR3 region has 16 residues. In germline, CDR1 is SGHAT, CDR2 FQNNGV. CDR3 residues: CASSPRGGEKAYEQYF. The CDR3 nucleotides read TGTGCCAGCAGCCCTCGTGGGGGAGAGAAAGCCTACGAGCAGTACTTC.

The chain has TRBV5-4 and TRBJ2-7; 9 nucleotides agree with TRBD1. This CDR3 spans 17 amino acids. Looked up from germline, CDR1 is SGHNT and CDR2 is YYREEE (reference sequence). The trim removed 4 bases at V and 3 bases at J, leaving 14 bases unmatched. The CDR3: CASSQDAPGQGGYEQYF. CDR3 bases: TGTGCCAGCAGCCAAGACGCTCCGGGACAGGGCGGCTACGAGCAGTACTTC. Full variable domain (remainder filled in from reference TRBV5-4 and TRBJ2-7): ETGVTQSPTHLIKTRGQQVTLRCSSQSGHNTVSWYQQALGQGPQFIFQYYREEENGRGNFPPRFSGLQFPNYSSELNVNALELDDSALYLCASSQDAPGQGGYEQYFGPGTRLTVT.

V and J are TRBV27 and TRBJ2-7, with 9 bases that match TRBD1. V lost 2 bases to trimming and J lost 6 bases; unmatched junction nucleotides: 5. CDR1 and CDR2 from the germline V gene are MNHEY and SMNVEV (reference sequence). This CDR3 contains 14 residues. Here the CDR3 reads CASSLGTGIFEQYF. Here the CDR3 DNA reads TGTGCCAGCAGTTTAGGGACAGGGATTTTCGAGCAGTACTTC.

The rearrangement links TRBV5-3 to TRBJ2-3, with D unresolved. TRBV5-3 is annotated as an ORF whose role is uncertain. Trimming took off 0 bases at V and 4 bases at J, with 9 bases between the two ends. This CDR3 region has 14 residues. CDR3 protein: CARSLALQPDTQYF. As DNA, the CDR3 is TGTGCCAGAAGCTTGGCACTGCAGCCAGATACGCAGTATTTT.

The chain is built from TRBV29-1 and TRBJ2-4; TRBD2 matches at 9 bases. Germline V gene lookup returns CDR1 SQVTM and CDR2 ANQGSEA. With 0 bases clipped from V and 4 bases from J, the junction kept 7 bases outside the gene matches. The CDR3 runs 16 residues. Here the CDR3 reads CSVEDGASGIKNIQYF. The CDR3 DNA reads as TGCAGCGTTGAAGATGGGGCTAGCGGGATTAAAAACATTCAGTACTTC.

The chain recombines TRBV9 with TRBJ1-2; 7 bases map to TRBD1. The V segment lost 4 bases and the J segment 4 bases; nucleotides outside the gene matches: 16. This CDR3 has 17 amino acids. Germline assignment: CDR1 SGDLS and CDR2 YYNGEE. Here the CDR3 reads CASSLTSGTARFYGYTF. For the CDR3, the DNA is TGTGCCAGCAGCCTCACCTCCGGGACAGCGAGATTCTATGGCTACACCTTC.

The rearrangement joins TRBV7-6 to TRBJ2-1; D remains unclear. Germline V lookup: CDR1 SGHVS, CDR2 FNYEAQ. V lost 3 bases and J lost 0, with 12 bases in between. The CDR3 runs 16 residues. This chain's CDR3 is CASSLGRLSSYNEQFF. The DNA of the CDR3 is TGTGCCAGCAGCTTGGGCAGACTTAGCTCCTACAATGAGCAGTTCTTC. The entire variable domain, with the rest obtained from reference TRBV7-6 and TRBJ2-1, is as follows: GAGVSQSPRYKVTKRGQDVALRCDPISGHVSLYWYRQALGQGPEFLTYFNYEAQQDKSGLPNDRFSAERPEGSISTLTIQRTEQRDSAMYRCASSLGRLSSYNEQFFGPGTRLTVL.

This chain connects TRBV6-1 to TRBJ1-5; D gene ambiguous. The CDR3 has 14 residues. The V gene lost 5 bases and the J gene lost 3 bases, with 11 bases spanning the gap. Germline lookup yields CDR1 MNHNS and CDR2 SASEGT. CDR3 residues: CASSPQLDNQPQHF. Here the CDR3 DNA reads TGTGCCAGCAGTCCTCAGTTGGACAATCAGCCCCAGCATTTT.

The CDR3 reads CASSTGGRSYNEQFF. The DNA for the CDR3 is TGCGCCAGCAGCACAGGGGGTCGCTCCTACAATGAGCAGTTCTTC. The chain couples TRBV5-1 to TRBJ2-1; TRBD1 matches 8 bases. The germline V gene has CDR1 SGHRS and CDR2 YFSETQ. This CDR3 contains 15 residues. V dropped 4 bases and J dropped 0; count of bases not matched to a gene: 3.

The sample holds a few counts of this clone. V gene TRBV18 combines with J gene TRBJ1-2; possibly TRBD1 for D (5 bases). V was pared by 1 base and J by 0 bases, with 15 bases between. CDR1 is KGHSH and CDR2 is LQKENI in the germline V gene. The CDR3 contains 17 residues. The CDR3 sequence is CASSPLVRDSANYGYTF. Written as DNA, the CDR3 is TGTGCCAGCTCACCACTGGTCAGGGATTCGGCTAACTATGGCTACACCTTC.

This sequence joins TRBV7-8 and TRBJ2-5; no clear D. Trimming stripped 5 bases from V and 4 bases from J, with 14 bases between. Germline CDR1 reads SGHVS; CDR2 reads FQNEAQ. The CDR3 is 14 residues long. CDR3 region: CASSPLTRVETQYF. The CDR3 DNA reads TGTGCCAGCAGCCCCCTAACACGGGTAGAGACCCAGTACTTC.

This chain links TRBV6-6 with TRBJ2-1; no reliable D call. V gave up 6 bases and J gave up 0 bases, with 12 bases separating them. This CDR3 is 15 amino acids long. Germline V gene data show CDR1 as MNHNY and CDR2 as SVGAGI (reference sequence). As DNA, the CDR3 is TGTGCCAGCAGGGAAAGTTTAAGCTCCTACAATGAGCAGTTCTTC. This gives the protein CASRESLSSYNEQFF.

The chain recombines TRBV5-1 with TRBJ1-1, with 7 bases aligning to TRBD1. Trimming took 2 bases from V and 6 from J; bases not matched to a gene: 10. Germline V CDR1 and CDR2: SGHRS, YFSETQ. The CDR3 has 15 amino acids. The CDR3 sequence: CASSFAQTGFAEAFF. The DNA of the CDR3 is TGCGCCAGCAGCTTCGCCCAGACAGGGTTCGCTGAAGCTTTCTTT.

The chain couples TRBV9 to TRBJ1-2; no clear D. The V and J ends lost 3 bases and 4 bases respectively, with 16 bases between them. Germline CDR1 and CDR2: SGDLS and YYNGEE. CDR3 length: 15 amino acids. The CDR3 bases are TGTGCCAGCAGCGGCATCGAGCAGCACCCCTATGGCTACACCTTC. This encodes CASSGIEQHPYGYTF. The whole variable domain, filled in from reference TRBV9 and TRBJ1-2, reads DSGVTQTPKHLITATGQRVTLRCSPRSGDLSVYWYQQSLDQGLQFLIQYYNGEERAKGNILERFSAQQFPDLHSELNLSSLELGDSALYFCASSGIEQHPYGYTFGSGTRLTVV.

This clone was detected only a few times. The V and J genes are TRBV7-2 and TRBJ1-5; 8 bases agree with TRBD1. CDR1 is SGHTA and CDR2 is FQGNSA in the germline V gene. The length of the CDR3 is 15 residues. J lost 2 bases, V lost 6 bases, and 6 bases had no gene match. CDR3 nucleotides: TGTGCCAGCAGTCAGGGGGCAGGGGGCAATCAGCCCCAGCATTTT. It encodes CASSQGAGGNQPQHF. The variable domain in full, completed from reference TRBV7-2 and TRBJ1-5, reads GAGVSQSPSNKVTEKGKDVELRCDPISGHTALYWYRQSLGQGLEFLIYFQGNSAPDKSGLPSDRFSAERTGGSVSTLTIQRTQQEDSAVYLCASSQGAGGNQPQHFGDGTRLSIL.